The rows below give T cell receptor beta chains drawn from one sample of a study of blood T cell repertoires in COVID-19. The table came from immunoSEQ multiplex PCR; TCRdb's copy has only in-frame clones and leaves some out. The sample contains approximately 150,000 clones, approximately 90% of which appear only once. Sequenced material: peripheral blood. All receptors come from a woman between 45 and 60 years old with acute or convalescent COVID-19. The CDR3 runs from the conserved cysteine through the conserved F or W. The D gene is left open where the match is weak. Size is stated for part of the rows, as once, few or many counts, or as a class when the clone is expanded.

J,D,size,V,DNA,CDR3
TRBJ2-3,TRBD1,NA,TRBV11-2,TGTGCCAGCAGCTTAGATCTACAGGGGATAGAGACGCAGTATTTT,CASSLDLQGIETQYF
TRBJ2-5,NA,NA,TRBV2,TGTGCCAGCAGTGATAATAGCTGGGAGACCCAGTACTTC,CASSDNSWETQYF
TRBJ1-2,NA,NA,TRBV7-9,TGTGCCAGCAGCTTAGGTCAGGGTAACTATGGCTACACCTTC,CASSLGQGNYGYTF
TRBJ1-2,NA,NA,TRBV24-1,TGTGCCACCAGTGTAGGACTGAACTATGGCTACACCTTC,CATSVGLNYGYTF
TRBJ2-2,TRBD2,once,TRBV5-1,TGCGCCAGCGGTTCTTGGCGGGGGGACACCGGGGAGCTGTTTTTT,CASGSWRGDTGELFF
TRBJ2-1,TRBD1,NA,TRBV5-4,TGTGCCAGCAGCCTACAAACCTCAGGGGGTGAGCAGTTCTTC,CASSLQTSGGEQFF
TRBJ1-3,NA,NA,TRBV5-1,TGCGCCAGCAGCCTTACCCAGGGGACTGGAAACACCATATATTTT,CASSLTQGTGNTIYF
TRBJ1-1,TRBD1,NA,TRBV6-1,TGTGCCAGCAGGGAAGGGACAGGGCAAGCTTTCTTT,CASREGTGQAFF
TRBJ2-7,TRBD2,NA,TRBV5-1,TGCGCCAGCAGCTGGGACTGGCGGGGGGCCCGGAACGAGCAGTACTTC,CASSWDWRGARNEQYF
TRBJ1-2,TRBD1,NA,TRBV24-1,TGTGCCACCAGTGATTTGACGGGGTCGGGACAGGGGCTCAATGGCTACACCTTC,CATSDLTGSGQGLNGYTF
TRBJ1-1,TRBD1,NA,TRBV3-1/TRBV3-2,TGTGCCAGCAGGGTGACAGGGACTGAAGCTTTCTTT,CASRVTGTEAFF
TRBJ1-5,NA,NA,TRBV10-3,TGTGCCATCAGTGCCAGGGAGGGCCTCTATAGCAATCAGCCCCAGCATTTT,CAISAREGLYSNQPQHF
TRBJ2-1,NA,NA,TRBV30,TGTGCCTGGAGTTTCCTCTACAATGAGCAGTTCTTC,CAWSFLYNEQFF
TRBJ2-4,TRBD1,once,TRBV19,TGTGCCAGTAGTAAATACCCGGGACAGGGGAGAAACATTCAGTACTTC,CASSKYPGQGRNIQYF
TRBJ1-5,TRBD1,NA,TRBV29-1,TGCAGCGTTGTGACAGGGGATCAGCCCCAGCATTTT,CSVVTGDQPQHF
TRBJ2-7,TRBD1,NA,TRBV6-5,TGTGCCAGCAGACGAGGACAGGGGTTCCTCGAGCAGTACTTC,CASRRGQGFLEQYF
TRBJ2-7,NA,NA,TRBV27,TGTGCCAGCAGTCTAGAACAGGGACGGGGACCCTACGAGCAGTACTTC,CASSLEQGRGPYEQYF
TRBJ2-1,NA,NA,TRBV6-5,TGTGCCAGCAGTTACTCGGGTGGACTCCCAGCTGAGCAGTTCTTC,CASSYSGGLPAEQFF
TRBJ1-1,TRBD1,NA,TRBV11-3,TGTGCCAGCAGCCCCACCCCACAGGGGGAATTTTACACTGAAGCTTTCTTT,CASSPTPQGEFYTEAFF
TRBJ2-1,NA,NA,TRBV12-3/TRBV12-4,TGTGCCAGCGGAAAGGGGTACAATGAGCAGTTCTTC,CASGKGYNEQFF
TRBJ2-2,TRBD1,NA,TRBV7-2,TGTGCCAGCAGCTTGAGACAGGGGACCGGGGAGCTGTTTTTT,CASSLRQGTGELFF
TRBJ2-1,TRBD2,NA,TRBV7-9,TGTGCCAGCAGCTCAACAAAGGGGCGGGAGGGAATCAATGAGCAGTTCTTC,CASSSTKGREGINEQFF
TRBJ2-1,NA,NA,TRBV7-9,TGTGCCAGCATCCAAGGGGTGGATGAGCAGTTCTTC,CASIQGVDEQFF
TRBJ1-1,NA,NA,TRBV25-1,TGTGCCAGCAGTGAGGCTCTGCAGAAAGCTTTCTTT,CASSEALQKAFF
TRBJ1-5,TRBD1,NA,TRBV2,TGTGCCAGCAGGGGGACAGGAAGCTCTCAGCCCCAGCATTTT,CASRGTGSSQPQHF
TRBJ2-7,NA,NA,TRBV6-2/TRBV6-3,TGTGCCAGCAGTTACTCAGCAGGGACAAACTACGAGCAGTACTTC,CASSYSAGTNYEQYF